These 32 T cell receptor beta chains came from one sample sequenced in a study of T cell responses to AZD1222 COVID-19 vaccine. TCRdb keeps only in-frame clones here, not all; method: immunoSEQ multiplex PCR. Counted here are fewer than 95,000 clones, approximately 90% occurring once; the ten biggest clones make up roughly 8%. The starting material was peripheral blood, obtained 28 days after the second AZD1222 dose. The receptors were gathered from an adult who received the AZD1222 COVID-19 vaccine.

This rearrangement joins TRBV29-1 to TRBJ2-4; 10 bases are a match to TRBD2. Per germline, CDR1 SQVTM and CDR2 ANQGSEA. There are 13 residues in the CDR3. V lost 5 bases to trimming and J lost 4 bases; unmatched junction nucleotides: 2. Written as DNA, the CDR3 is TGCAGCGTTTTACTAGCGGGAAAAAACATTCAGTACTTC. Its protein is CSVLLAGKNIQYF. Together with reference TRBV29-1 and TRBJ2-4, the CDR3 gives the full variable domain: SAVISQKPSRDICQRGTSLTIQCQVDSQVTMMFWYRQQPGQSLTLIATANQGSEATYESGFVIDKFPISRPNLTFSTLTVSNMSPEDSSIYLCSVLLAGKNIQYFGAGTRLSVL.

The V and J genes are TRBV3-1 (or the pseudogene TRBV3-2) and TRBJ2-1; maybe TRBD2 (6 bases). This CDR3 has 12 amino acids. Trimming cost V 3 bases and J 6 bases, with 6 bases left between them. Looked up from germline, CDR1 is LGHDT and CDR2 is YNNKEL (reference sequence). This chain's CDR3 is CASSQGGNEQFF. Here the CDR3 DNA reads TGTGCCAGCAGCCAGGGAGGCAATGAGCAGTTCTTC.

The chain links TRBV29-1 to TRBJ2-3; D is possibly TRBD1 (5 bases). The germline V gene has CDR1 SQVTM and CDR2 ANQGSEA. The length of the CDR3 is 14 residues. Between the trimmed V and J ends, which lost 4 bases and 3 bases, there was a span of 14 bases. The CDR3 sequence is CSVARGEETDTQYF. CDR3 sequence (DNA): TGCAGCGTTGCAAGGGGCGAGGAAACAGATACGCAGTATTTT.

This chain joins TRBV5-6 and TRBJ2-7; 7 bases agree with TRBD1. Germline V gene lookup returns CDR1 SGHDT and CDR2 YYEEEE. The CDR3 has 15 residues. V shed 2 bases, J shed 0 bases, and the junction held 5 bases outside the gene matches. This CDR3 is CASSFLGDSSYEQYF. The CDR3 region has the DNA TGTGCCAGCAGCTTTTTGGGGGACAGCTCCTACGAGCAGTACTTC.

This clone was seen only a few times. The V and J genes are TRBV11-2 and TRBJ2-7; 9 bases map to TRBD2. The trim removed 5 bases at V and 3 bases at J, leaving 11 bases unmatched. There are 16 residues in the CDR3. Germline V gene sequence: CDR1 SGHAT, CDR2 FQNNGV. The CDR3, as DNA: TGTGCCAGCAGCCCGATAGCGGGAGACCGGAGCTACGAGCAGTACTTC. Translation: CASSPIAGDRSYEQYF.

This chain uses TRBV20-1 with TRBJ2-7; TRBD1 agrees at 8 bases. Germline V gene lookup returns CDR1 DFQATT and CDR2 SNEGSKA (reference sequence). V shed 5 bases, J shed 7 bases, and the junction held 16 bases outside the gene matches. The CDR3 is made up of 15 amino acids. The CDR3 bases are TGCAGTGCTGGTGGGACAGGCGGGCGCGCGTGGGAGCAGTACTTC. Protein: CSAGGTGGRAWEQYF.

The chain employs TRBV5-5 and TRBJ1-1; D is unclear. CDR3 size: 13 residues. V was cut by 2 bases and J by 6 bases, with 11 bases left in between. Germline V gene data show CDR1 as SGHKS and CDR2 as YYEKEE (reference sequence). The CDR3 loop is CASSFMEVAEAFF. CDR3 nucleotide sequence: TGTGCCAGCAGCTTTATGGAGGTGGCTGAAGCTTTCTTT. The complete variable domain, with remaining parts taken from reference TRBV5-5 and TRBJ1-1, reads DAGVTQSPTHLIKTRGQQVTLRCSPISGHKSVSWYQQVLGQGPQFIFQYYEKEERGRGNFPDRFSARQFPNYSSELNVNALLLGDSALYLCASSFMEVAEAFFGQGTRLTVV.

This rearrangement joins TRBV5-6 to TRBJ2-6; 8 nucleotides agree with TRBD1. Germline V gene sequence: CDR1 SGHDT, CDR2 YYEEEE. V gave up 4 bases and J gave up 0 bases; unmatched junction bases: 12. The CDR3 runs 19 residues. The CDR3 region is CASSPYGQGQSSGANVLTF. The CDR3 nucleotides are TGTGCCAGCAGCCCCTACGGACAGGGTCAAAGCTCTGGGGCCAACGTCCTGACTTTC.

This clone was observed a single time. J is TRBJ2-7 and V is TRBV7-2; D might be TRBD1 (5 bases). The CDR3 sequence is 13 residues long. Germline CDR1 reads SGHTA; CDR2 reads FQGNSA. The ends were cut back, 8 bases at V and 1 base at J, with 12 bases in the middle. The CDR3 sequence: CASGPRGSYEQYF. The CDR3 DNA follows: TGTGCCAGCGGCCCTAGGGGATCCTACGAGCAGTACTTC.

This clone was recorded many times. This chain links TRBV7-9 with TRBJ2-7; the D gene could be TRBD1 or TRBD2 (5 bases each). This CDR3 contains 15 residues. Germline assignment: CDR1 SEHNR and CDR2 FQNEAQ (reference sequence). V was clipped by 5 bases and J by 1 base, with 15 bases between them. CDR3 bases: TGTGCCAGCAGCCGCCTAGGGGACGCTTCCTACGAGCAGTACTTC. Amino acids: CASSRLGDASYEQYF.

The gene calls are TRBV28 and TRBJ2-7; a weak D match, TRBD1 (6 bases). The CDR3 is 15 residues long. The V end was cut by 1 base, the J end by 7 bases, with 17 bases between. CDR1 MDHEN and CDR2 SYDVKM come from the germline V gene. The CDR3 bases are TGTGCCAGCAGTTTATCACCTGCCCCAAGGGGGGAGCAGTACTTC. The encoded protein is CASSLSPAPRGEQYF.

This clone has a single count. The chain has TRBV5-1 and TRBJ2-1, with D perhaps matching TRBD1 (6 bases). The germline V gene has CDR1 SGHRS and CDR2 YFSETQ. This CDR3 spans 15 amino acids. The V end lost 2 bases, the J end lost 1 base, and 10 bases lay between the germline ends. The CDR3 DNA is TGCGCCAGCAGCTTCTCCCAGGGGTCCTACAATGAGCAGTTCTTC. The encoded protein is CASSFSQGSYNEQFF. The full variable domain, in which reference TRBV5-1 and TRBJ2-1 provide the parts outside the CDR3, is KAGVTQTPRYLIKTRGQQVTLSCSPISGHRSVSWYQQTPGQGLQFLFEYFSETQRNKGNFPGRFSGRQFSNSRSEMNVSTLELGDSALYLCASSFSQGSYNEQFFGPGTRLTVL.

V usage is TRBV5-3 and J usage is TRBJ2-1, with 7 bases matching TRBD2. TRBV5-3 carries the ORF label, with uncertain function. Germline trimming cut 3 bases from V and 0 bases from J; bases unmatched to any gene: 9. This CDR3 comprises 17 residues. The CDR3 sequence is CARSCHRGVSSYNEQFF. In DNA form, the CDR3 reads TGTGCCAGAAGCTGTCACCGGGGGGTAAGCTCCTACAATGAGCAGTTCTTC.

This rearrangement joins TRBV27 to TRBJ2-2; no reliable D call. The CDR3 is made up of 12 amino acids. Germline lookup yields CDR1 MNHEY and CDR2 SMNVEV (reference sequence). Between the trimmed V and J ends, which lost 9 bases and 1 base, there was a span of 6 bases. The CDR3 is CARQMNTGELFF. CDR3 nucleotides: TGTGCCAGACAGATGAACACCGGGGAGCTGTTTTTT.

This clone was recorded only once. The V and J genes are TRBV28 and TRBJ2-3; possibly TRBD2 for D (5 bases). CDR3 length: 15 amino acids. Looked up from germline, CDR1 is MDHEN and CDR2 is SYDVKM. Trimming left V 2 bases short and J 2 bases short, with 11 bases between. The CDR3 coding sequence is TGTGCCAGCAGTTTAGGGGAGAGAGACACAGATACGCAGTATTTT. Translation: CASSLGERDTDTQYF.

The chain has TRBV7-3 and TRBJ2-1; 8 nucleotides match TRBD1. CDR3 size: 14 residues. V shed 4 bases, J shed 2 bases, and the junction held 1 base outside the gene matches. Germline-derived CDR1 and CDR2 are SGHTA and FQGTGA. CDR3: CASSSTGAYNEQFF. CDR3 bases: TGTGCCAGCAGCTCGACAGGGGCCTACAATGAGCAGTTCTTC.

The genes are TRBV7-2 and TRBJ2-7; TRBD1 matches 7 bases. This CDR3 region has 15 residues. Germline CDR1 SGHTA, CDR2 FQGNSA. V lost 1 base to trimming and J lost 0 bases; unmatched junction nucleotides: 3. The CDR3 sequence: CASSLETGTSYEQYF. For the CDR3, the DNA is TGTGCCAGCAGCTTAGAGACAGGGACCTCCTACGAGCAGTACTTC.

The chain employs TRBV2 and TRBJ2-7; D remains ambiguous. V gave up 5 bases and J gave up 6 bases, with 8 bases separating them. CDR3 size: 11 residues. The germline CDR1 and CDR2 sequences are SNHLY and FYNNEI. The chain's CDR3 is CASSYASEQYF. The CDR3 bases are TGTGCCAGCAGTTATGCCTCCGAGCAGTACTTC.

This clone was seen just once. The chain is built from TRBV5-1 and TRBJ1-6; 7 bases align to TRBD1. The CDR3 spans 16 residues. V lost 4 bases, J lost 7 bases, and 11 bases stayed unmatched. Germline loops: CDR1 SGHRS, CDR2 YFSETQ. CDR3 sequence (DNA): TGCGCCAGCAGCGAAATCCCGGGACAGCCCAATTCACCCCTCCACTTT. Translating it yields CASSEIPGQPNSPLHF.

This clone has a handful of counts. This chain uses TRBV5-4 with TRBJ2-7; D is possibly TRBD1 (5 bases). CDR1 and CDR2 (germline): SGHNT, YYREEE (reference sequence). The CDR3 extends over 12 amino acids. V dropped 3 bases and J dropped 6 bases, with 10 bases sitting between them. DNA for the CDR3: TGTGCCAGCAGCTCCATTCAGGGCGAGCAGTACTTC. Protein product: CASSSIQGEQYF.

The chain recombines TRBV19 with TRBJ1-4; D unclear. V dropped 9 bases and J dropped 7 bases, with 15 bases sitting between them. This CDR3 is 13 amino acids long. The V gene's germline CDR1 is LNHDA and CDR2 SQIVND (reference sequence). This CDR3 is CASQYWGSEKLFF. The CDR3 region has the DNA TGTGCCAGCCAGTATTGGGGAAGTGAAAAACTGTTTTTT.

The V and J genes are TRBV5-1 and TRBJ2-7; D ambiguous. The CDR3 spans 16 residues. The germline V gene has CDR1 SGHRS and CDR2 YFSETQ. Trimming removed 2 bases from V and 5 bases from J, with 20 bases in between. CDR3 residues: CASSLSPGSLGHEQYF. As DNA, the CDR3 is TGCGCCAGCAGCTTATCCCCAGGAAGCCTCGGGCACGAGCAGTACTTC. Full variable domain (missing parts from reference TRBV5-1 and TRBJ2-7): KAGVTQTPRYLIKTRGQQVTLSCSPISGHRSVSWYQQTPGQGLQFLFEYFSETQRNKGNFPGRFSGRQFSNSRSEMNVSTLELGDSALYLCASSLSPGSLGHEQYFGPGTRLTVT.

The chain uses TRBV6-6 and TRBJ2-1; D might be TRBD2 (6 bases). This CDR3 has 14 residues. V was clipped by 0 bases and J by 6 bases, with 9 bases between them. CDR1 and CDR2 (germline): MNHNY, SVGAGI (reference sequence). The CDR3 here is CASSYSQGGNEQFF. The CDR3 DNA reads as TGTGCCAGCAGTTACTCCCAGGGAGGCAATGAGCAGTTCTTC.

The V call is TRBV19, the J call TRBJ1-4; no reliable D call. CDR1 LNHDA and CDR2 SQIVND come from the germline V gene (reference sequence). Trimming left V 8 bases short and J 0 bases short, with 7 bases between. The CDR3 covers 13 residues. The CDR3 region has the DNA TGTGCCAGTGGCCCTGCAACTAATGAAAAACTGTTTTTT. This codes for CASGPATNEKLFF.

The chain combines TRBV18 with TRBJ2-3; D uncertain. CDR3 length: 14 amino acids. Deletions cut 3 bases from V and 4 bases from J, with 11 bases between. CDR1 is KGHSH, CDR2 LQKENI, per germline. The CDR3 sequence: CASSPDLLADTQYF. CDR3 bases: TGTGCCAGCTCACCGGACCTTCTCGCAGATACGCAGTATTTT.

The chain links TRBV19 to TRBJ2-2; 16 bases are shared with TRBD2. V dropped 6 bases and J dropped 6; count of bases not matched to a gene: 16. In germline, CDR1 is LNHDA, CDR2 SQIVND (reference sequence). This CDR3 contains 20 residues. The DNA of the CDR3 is TGTGCCAGTAGCCCCGGCAGGGGACTAGCGGGAGGGGGAAAGGCCGGGGAGCTGTTTTTT. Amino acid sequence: CASSPGRGLAGGGKAGELFF.

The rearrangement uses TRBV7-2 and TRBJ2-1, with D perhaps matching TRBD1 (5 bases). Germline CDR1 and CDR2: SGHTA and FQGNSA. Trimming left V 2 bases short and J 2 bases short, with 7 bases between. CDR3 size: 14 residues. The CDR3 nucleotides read TGTGCCAGCAGCTTAAGACAGCCCTACAATGAGCAGTTCTTC. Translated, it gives CASSLRQPYNEQFF.

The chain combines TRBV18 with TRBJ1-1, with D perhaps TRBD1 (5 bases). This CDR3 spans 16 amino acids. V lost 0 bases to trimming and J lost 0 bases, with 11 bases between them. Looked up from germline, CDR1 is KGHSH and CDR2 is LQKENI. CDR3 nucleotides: TGTGCCAGCTCACCACCGCAGGGATGGGTGAACACTGAAGCTTTCTTT. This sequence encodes CASSPPQGWVNTEAFF.

This chain's CDR3 is CAISTAGPGVDSNEQFF. The CDR3 DNA reads as TGTGCCATCAGTACTGCCGGGCCCGGGGTGGATTCCAATGAGCAGTTCTTC. The rearrangement links TRBV10-3 to TRBJ2-1; TRBD2 might be the D (5 bases). CDR1 is ENHRY and CDR2 is SYGVKD in the germline V gene. CDR3 length: 17 amino acids. V lost 5 bases and J lost 6, with 23 bases in between.

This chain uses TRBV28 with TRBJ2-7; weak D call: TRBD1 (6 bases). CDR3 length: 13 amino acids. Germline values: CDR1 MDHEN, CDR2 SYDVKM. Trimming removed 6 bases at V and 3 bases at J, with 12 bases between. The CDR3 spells CASRRGQNYEQYF. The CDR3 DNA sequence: TGTGCCAGCAGGAGGGGACAAAACTACGAGCAGTACTTC.

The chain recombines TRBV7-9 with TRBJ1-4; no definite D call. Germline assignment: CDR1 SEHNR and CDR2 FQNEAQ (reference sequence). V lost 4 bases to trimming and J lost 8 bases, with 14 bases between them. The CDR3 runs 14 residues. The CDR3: CASSSLTGREKLFF. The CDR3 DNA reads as TGTGCCAGCAGCTCCCTGACCGGAAGAGAAAAACTGTTTTTT.

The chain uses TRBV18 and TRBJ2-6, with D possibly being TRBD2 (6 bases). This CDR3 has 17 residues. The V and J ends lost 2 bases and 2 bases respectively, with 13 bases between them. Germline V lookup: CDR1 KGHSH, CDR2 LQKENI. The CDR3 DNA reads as TGTGCCAGCTCACCAATGGTCGAGCGGGCTGGGGCCAACGTCCTGACTTTC. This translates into CASSPMVERAGANVLTF.